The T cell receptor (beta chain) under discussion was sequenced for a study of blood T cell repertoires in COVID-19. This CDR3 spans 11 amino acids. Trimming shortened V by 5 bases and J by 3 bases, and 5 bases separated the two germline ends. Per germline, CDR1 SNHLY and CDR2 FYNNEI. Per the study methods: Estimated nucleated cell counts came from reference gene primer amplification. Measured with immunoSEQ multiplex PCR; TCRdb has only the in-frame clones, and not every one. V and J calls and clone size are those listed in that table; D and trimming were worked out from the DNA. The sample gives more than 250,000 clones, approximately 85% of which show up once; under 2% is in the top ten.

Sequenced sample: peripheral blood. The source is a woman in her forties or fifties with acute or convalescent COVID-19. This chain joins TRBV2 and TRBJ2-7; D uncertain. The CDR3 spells CASSPNYEQYF. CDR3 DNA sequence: TGTGCCAGCAGTCCAAACTACGAGCAGTACTTC.